The 28 T cell receptor beta chains below all came from one sample that was sequenced in a study of blood T cells in healthy people across ages. A J-beta primer mix and a sample-barcoded 5' primer were used in a second PCR of about 6 to 12 cycles. TCRdb reprocessed the 5' RACE reads via MiXCR and lists one record per CDR3 protein. The sample has 500,000 to 650,000 distinct CDR3 sequences, over 25% seen once. The sample was also linked to a second study, of T cells of mothers and their children.

Material: blood. The receptors derive from a boy between 2 and 10 years old in good health.

This clonotype was seen more than once but under ten times. A junction end diverges from the germline sequence, so it may reflect a read error. The V and J genes are TRBV3-1 and TRBJ2-1; D is possibly TRBD2 (6 bases). The CDR3 spans 12 residues. From germline, CDR1 is LGHDT and CDR2 YNNKEL (reference sequence). CDR3 residues: CASSPPSTSQVF. The DNA of the CDR3 is TGTGCCAGCAGCCCCCCCTCTACTAGCCAGGTCTTC.

The V call is TRBV20-1, the J call TRBJ2-1; TRBD2 matches at 12 bases. CDR1 DFQATT and CDR2 SNEGSKA come from the germline V gene (reference sequence). This CDR3 region has 16 residues. With 1 base clipped from V and 4 bases from J, the junction kept 5 bases outside the gene matches. The CDR3 DNA reads as TGCAGTGCTAGAGCCGCAGGACTAGCGGGGTACAATGAGCAGTTCTTC. This codes for CSARAAGLAGYNEQFF.

This rearrangement joins TRBV15 to TRBJ2-7; no clear D. The length of the CDR3 is 14 residues. Trimming removed 0 bases from V and 2 bases from J, with 8 bases in between. CDR1 is LNHNV and CDR2 is YYDKDF in the germline V gene (reference sequence). The CDR3 sequence: CATSREAGAYEQYF. The CDR3 bases are TGTGCCACCAGCAGAGAGGCCGGTGCCTACGAGCAGTACTTC.

This clonotype showed up just a few times. The chain combines TRBV4-3 with TRBJ2-1, with D perhaps matching TRBD2 (7 bases). Trimming took off 0 bases at V and 5 bases at J, with 8 bases between the two ends. Germline V gives CDR1 LGHNA, CDR2 YSLEER. This CDR3 is 14 amino acids long. In DNA, the CDR3 is TGCGCCAGCAGCCAAGACGGGGGGCACAATGAGCAGTTCTTC. It is translated as CASSQDGGHNEQFF.

The chain recombines TRBV29-1 with TRBJ1-2, with D hard to call. The CDR3 extends over 11 amino acids. Trimming took 3 bases from V and 1 from J, leaving 3 bases between them. The germline gives CDR1 SQVTM, CDR2 ANQGSEA. The CDR3 loop is CSVDGNYGYTF. DNA of the CDR3: TGCAGCGTTGATGGTAACTATGGCTACACCTTC.

This clonotype was seen a few times. Because it lacks the conserved phenylalanine or tryptophan at the end, this CDR3 is likely a read error. CDR3 region: CASSHAVPPGGGYNEQFL. CDR3 nucleotides: TGTGCCAGCAGCCACGCGGTCCCCCCGGGCGGGGGGTACAATGAGCAGTTCCTC. The chain combines TRBV4-2 with TRBJ2-5, with 8 bases fitting TRBD2. The J call may be wrong; the DNA end is better matched by TRBJ2-1. The CDR3 contains 18 residues. Looked up from germline, CDR1 is LGHNA and CDR2 is YNFKEQ.

This clonotype was picked up a small number of times. The rearrangement links TRBV12-3 or TRBV12-4 to TRBJ2-2; maybe TRBD2 (7 bases). CDR3 length: 13 amino acids. V was pared by 8 bases and J by 5 bases, with 12 bases between. CDR3 region: CASRRGGTGELFF. The CDR3 DNA is TGTGCCAGCCGTAGGGGGGGGACCGGGGAGCTGTTTTTT.

V gene TRBV13 combines with J gene TRBJ2-7; no reliable D call. The V end was cut by 3 bases, the J end by 3 bases, with 12 bases between. CDR1 is PRHDT, CDR2 FYEKMQ, per germline (reference sequence). CDR3 length equals 14 residues. The CDR3 here is CASSLPTESYEQYF. As DNA, the CDR3 is TGTGCCAGCAGCTTGCCTACAGAAAGCTACGAGCAGTACTTC.

V gene TRBV6-6 combines with J gene TRBJ1-1; 7 bases fit TRBD1. V lost 5 bases, J lost 0 bases, and 6 bases stayed unmatched. Per germline, CDR1 MNHNY and CDR2 SVGAGI (reference sequence). There are 15 residues in the CDR3. The CDR3 protein is CASSNQGQLNTEAFF. The DNA for the CDR3 is TGTGCCAGCAGTAACCAGGGACAGTTGAACACTGAAGCTTTCTTT.

This clonotype was counted between two and nine times. This sequence joins TRBV5-4 and TRBJ1-5, with TRBD1 identical over 8 bases. Per the germline V gene, CDR1 is SGHNT and CDR2 is YYREEE (reference sequence). The CDR3 totals 13 residues. V shed 4 bases, J shed 7 bases, and the junction held 4 bases outside the gene matches. The CDR3 sequence: CASSQGQGQPQHF. The DNA for the CDR3 is TGTGCCAGCAGCCAAGGACAGGGCCAGCCCCAGCATTTT.

The chain is built from TRBV12-3 or TRBV12-4 and TRBJ1-2; D unclear. V dropped 6 bases and J dropped 0 bases, with 17 bases sitting between them. This CDR3 is built from 16 residues. Written as DNA, the CDR3 is TGTGCCAGCAGGTTCTATCGAGGGCACACTAACTATGGCTACACCTTC. Protein sequence: CASRFYRGHTNYGYTF.

This clonotype was detected only a few times. The chain links TRBV7-6 to TRBJ2-1; 8 nucleotides agree with TRBD1. The CDR3 is 15 amino acids. The V segment lost 5 bases and the J segment 4 bases; nucleotides outside the gene matches: 7. The germline CDR1 and CDR2 sequences are SGHVS and FNYEAQ. CDR3 in amino acids: CASSLGQGLYNEQFF. Written as DNA, the CDR3 is TGTGCCAGCAGCCTCGGACAGGGCCTATACAATGAGCAGTTCTTC.

This chain links TRBV5-1 with TRBJ2-1; 13 nucleotides line up with TRBD2. The CDR3 consists of 18 residues. Germline values: CDR1 SGHRS, CDR2 YFSETQ. Germline trimming cut 2 bases from V and 3 bases from J; bases unmatched to any gene: 8. The CDR3 reads CASSFRLAGGLIYNEQFF. In nucleotides, the CDR3 is TGCGCCAGCAGCTTCCGACTAGCGGGAGGACTCATCTACAATGAGCAGTTCTTC.

A word on this clonotype: The junction and the germline gene differ at one end; a read error may be behind it. V gene TRBV20-1 combines with J gene TRBJ2-7; no definite D call. The better agreement between TRBJ2-1 and the DNA end casts doubt on the J call. Germline CDR1 and CDR2: DFQATT and SNEGSKA (reference sequence). The CDR3 is made up of 15 amino acids. The chain's CDR3 is CSAATTEKAYNVQFF. In DNA form, the CDR3 reads TGCAGTGCTGCTACGACTGAGAAGGCCTACAATGTGCAGTTCTTC.

V usage is TRBV4-3 and J usage is TRBJ2-1; 14 bases line up with TRBD2. The CDR3 has 17 residues. Germline V lookup: CDR1 LGHNA, CDR2 YSLEER. The ends lost 3 bases at V and 1 base at J; junction bases unmatched: 2. CDR3 loop: CASSQRTSGGSYNEQFF. CDR3 DNA: TGCGCCAGCAGCCAGAGGACTAGCGGGGGGTCCTACAATGAGCAGTTCTTC.

This clonotype appeared a few times. This chain uses TRBV30 with TRBJ1-1; 7 nucleotides match TRBD1. The V segment lost 2 bases and the J segment 7 bases; nucleotides outside the gene matches: 4. Looked up from germline, CDR1 is GTSNPN and CDR2 is SVGIG (reference sequence). This CDR3 has 12 amino acids. This CDR3 reads CAWSRQGDEAFF. The DNA for the CDR3 is TGTGCCTGGAGTCGACAGGGTGATGAAGCTTTCTTT.

The V and J genes are TRBV29-1 and TRBJ1-1, with 7 bases lining up with TRBD1. V lost 4 bases, J lost 8 bases, and 1 base stayed unmatched. Germline V lookup: CDR1 SQVTM, CDR2 ANQGSEA. The CDR3 covers 10 residues. CDR3 in DNA: TGCAGCGTTGTAGGGGGCGAAGCTTTCTTT. Translating it yields CSVVGGEAFF.

V usage is TRBV7-2 and J usage is TRBJ2-5; D remains unclear. CDR3 size: 12 residues. CDR1 is SGHTA and CDR2 is FQGNSA in the germline V gene. V shed 5 bases and J shed 5 bases, with 9 bases lying between them. CDR3 coding DNA: TGTGCCAGCAGCCCAGCAATGGAGACCCAGTACTTC. Encoded protein: CASSPAMETQYF.

This sequence joins TRBV6-6 and TRBJ2-4; D perhaps matches TRBD1 (5 bases). Germline lookup yields CDR1 MNHNY and CDR2 SVGAGI (reference sequence). Deletions cut 0 bases from V and 4 bases from J, with 13 bases between. The CDR3 runs 16 residues. This CDR3 is CASSYSGLGHKNIQYF. CDR3 nucleotide sequence: TGTGCCAGCAGTTACTCAGGCCTTGGACATAAAAACATTCAGTACTTC.

This rearrangement joins TRBV6-1 to TRBJ1-6; D is unclear. The CDR3 is 13 amino acids. V lost 7 bases and J 7 bases, leaving 11 bases between the germline ends. Germline V gene data show CDR1 as MNHNS and CDR2 as SASEGT. The DNA for the CDR3 is TGTGCCAGCAAAGAAGTCGGGAATTCACCCCTCCACTTT. Translation gives CASKEVGNSPLHF.

This clonotype has more than one count but fewer than ten. The chain employs TRBV7-2 and TRBJ2-5; 9 nucleotides agree with TRBD1. The CDR3 is 15 residues long. CDR1 and CDR2 from the germline V gene are SGHTA and FQGNSA. With V trimmed by 1 base and J by 5 bases, 5 bases remained unmatched. As DNA, the CDR3 is TGTGCCAGCAGCTTAGGGGACAGGGTTTCGGAGACCCAGTACTTC. Encoded protein: CASSLGDRVSETQYF. The full variable domain, rest sourced from reference TRBV7-2 and TRBJ2-5, is GAGVSQSPSNKVTEKGKDVELRCDPISGHTALYWYRQSLGQGLEFLIYFQGNSAPDKSGLPSDRFSAERTGGSVSTLTIQRTQQEDSAVYLCASSLGDRVSETQYFGPGTRLLVL.

V and J are TRBV9 and TRBJ1-2; TRBD1 might be the D (5 bases). There are 13 residues in the CDR3. Germline CDR1 reads SGDLS; CDR2 reads YYNGEE. Trimming shortened V by 0 bases and J by 6 bases, and 9 bases separated the two germline ends. The CDR3 here is CASSVAAGDGYTF. The CDR3 nucleotides are TGTGCCAGCAGCGTAGCGGCGGGGGATGGCTACACCTTC.

The chain has TRBV15 and TRBJ1-3, with D hard to call. Deletions cut 3 bases from V and 0 bases from J, with 9 bases between. The germline CDR1 and CDR2 sequences are LNHNV and YYDKDF (reference sequence). The CDR3 totals 15 residues. The CDR3 region is CATSRTVFSGNTIYF. The CDR3 nucleotides are TGTGCCACCAGCAGGACGGTCTTCTCTGGAAACACCATATATTTT.

The rearrangement joins TRBV7-2 to TRBJ2-1, with D possibly matching TRBD2 (6 bases). This CDR3 contains 14 residues. Germline V gene sequence: CDR1 SGHTA, CDR2 FQGNSA. The germline V and J ends were trimmed by 0 bases and 10 bases, with 13 bases remaining between them. The CDR3 DNA is TGTGCCAGCAGCTTAGCGCGTGGGGGGTTGGAGCAGTTCTTC. Translating gives CASSLARGGLEQFF.

The gene calls are TRBV11-1 and TRBJ2-5; D gene ambiguous. The CDR3 extends over 13 amino acids. The ends were cut back, 5 bases at V and 4 bases at J, with 11 bases in the middle. CDR1 and CDR2 from the germline V gene are SGHAT and FQDESV (reference sequence). The CDR3 sequence is CASSRKWGETQYF. CDR3 sequence (DNA): TGTGCCAGCAGCCGCAAATGGGGAGAGACCCAGTACTTC.

This chain links TRBV5-6 with TRBJ2-2; D call uncertain. The CDR3 extends over 13 amino acids. Trimming took off 0 bases at V and 6 bases at J, with 6 bases between the two ends. CDR1 and CDR2 from the germline V gene are SGHDT and YYEEEE. CDR3: CASSLDLPGELFF. CDR3 nucleotide sequence: TGTGCCAGCAGCTTGGATCTGCCCGGGGAGCTGTTTTTT. Supplemented by reference TRBV5-6 and TRBJ2-2, the full variable domain reads DAGVTQSPTHLIKTRGQQVTLRCSPKSGHDTVSWYQQALGQGPQFIFQYYEEEERQRGNFPDRFSGHQFPNYSSELNVNALLLGDSALYLCASSLDLPGELFFGEGSRLTVL.

The chain is built from TRBV21-1 and TRBJ1-2; TRBD1, as called in the table, went unchecked against the DNA. TRBV21-1 is recorded as a pseudogene. The CDR3 spans 12 residues. The CDR3 coding sequence is TGTGCCAGCAGCGGCACCGGACAGGACTACACCTTC. This codes for CASSGTGQDYTF.

The chain uses TRBV6-4 and TRBJ2-3, with D tentatively TRBD2 (6 bases). In germline, CDR1 is MRHNA, CDR2 SNTAGT. V was trimmed by 3 bases and J by 0 bases, leaving 10 bases between them. The length of the CDR3 is 15 residues. The CDR3 here is CASSEGRGSTDTQYF. CDR3 nucleotide sequence: TGTGCCAGCAGTGAGGGGCGGGGTAGCACAGATACGCAGTATTTT.